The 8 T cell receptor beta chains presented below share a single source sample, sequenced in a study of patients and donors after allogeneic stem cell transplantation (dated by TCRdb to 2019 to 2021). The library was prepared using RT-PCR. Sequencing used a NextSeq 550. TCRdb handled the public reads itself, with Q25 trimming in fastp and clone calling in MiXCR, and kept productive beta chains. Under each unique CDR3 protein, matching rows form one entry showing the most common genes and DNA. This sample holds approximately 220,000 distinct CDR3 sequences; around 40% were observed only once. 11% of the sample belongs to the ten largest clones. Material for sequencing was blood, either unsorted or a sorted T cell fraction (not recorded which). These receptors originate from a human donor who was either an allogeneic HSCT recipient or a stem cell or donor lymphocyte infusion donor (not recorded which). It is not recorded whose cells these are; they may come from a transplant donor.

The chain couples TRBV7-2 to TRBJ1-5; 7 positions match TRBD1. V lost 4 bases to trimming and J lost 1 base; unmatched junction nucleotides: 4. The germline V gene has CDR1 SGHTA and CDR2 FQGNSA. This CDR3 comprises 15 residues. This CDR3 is CASSWTGGSNQPQHF. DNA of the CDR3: TGTGCCAGCAGCTGGACAGGTGGGAGCAATCAGCCCCAGCATTTT. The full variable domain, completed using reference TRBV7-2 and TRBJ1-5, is GAGVSQSPSNKVTEKGKDVELRCDPISGHTALYWYRQSLGQGLEFLIYFQGNSAPDKSGLPSDRFSAERTGGSVSTLTIQRTQQEDSAVYLCASSWTGGSNQPQHFGDGTRLSIL.

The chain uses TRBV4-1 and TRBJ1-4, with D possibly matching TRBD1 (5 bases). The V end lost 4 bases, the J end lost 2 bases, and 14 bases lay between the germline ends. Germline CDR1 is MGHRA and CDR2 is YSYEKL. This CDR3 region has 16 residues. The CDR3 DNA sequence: TGCGCCAGCAGCCCCCGAGCAGGGAGGACTAATGAAAAACTGTTTTTT. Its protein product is CASSPRAGRTNEKLFF.

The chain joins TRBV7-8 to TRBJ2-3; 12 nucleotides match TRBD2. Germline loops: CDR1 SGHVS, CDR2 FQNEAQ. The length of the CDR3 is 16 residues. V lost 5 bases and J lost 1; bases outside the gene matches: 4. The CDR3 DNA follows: TGTGCCAGCAGCCCTCGGACTAGCGGGGGCACAGATACGCAGTATTTT. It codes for CASSPRTSGGTDTQYF.

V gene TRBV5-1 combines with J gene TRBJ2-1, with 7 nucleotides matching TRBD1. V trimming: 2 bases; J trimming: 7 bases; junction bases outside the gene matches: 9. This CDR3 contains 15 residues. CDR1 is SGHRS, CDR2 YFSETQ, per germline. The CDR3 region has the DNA TGCGCCAGCAGCTTATCCCGGGACAGTGATAATGAGCAGTTCTTC. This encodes CASSLSRDSDNEQFF.

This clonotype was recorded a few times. The CDR3 sequence: CASSLTPKGFETQYF. CDR3 sequence (DNA): TGTGCCAGCAGCTTAACGCCAAAGGGGTTCGAGACCCAGTACTTC. The chain links TRBV11-2 to TRBJ2-5; D might be TRBD1 (5 bases). With 2 bases removed from V and 5 bases from J, the gap between germline ends came to 15 bases. Germline V gives CDR1 SGHAT, CDR2 FQNNGV. CDR3 length: 15 residues.

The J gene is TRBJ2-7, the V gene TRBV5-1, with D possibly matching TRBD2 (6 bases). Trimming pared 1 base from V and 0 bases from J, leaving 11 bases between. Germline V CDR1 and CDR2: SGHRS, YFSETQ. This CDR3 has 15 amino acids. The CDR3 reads CASSLSPGGSYEQYF. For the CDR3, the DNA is TGCGCCAGCAGCTTGAGTCCCGGGGGCTCCTACGAGCAGTACTTC.

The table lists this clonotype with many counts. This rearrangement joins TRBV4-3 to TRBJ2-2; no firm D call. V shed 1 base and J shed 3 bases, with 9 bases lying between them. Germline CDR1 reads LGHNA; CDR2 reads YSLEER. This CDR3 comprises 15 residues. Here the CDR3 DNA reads TGCGCCAGCAGCCAAGTGTTGGGGTACACCGGGGAGCTGTTTTTT. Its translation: CASSQVLGYTGELFF.

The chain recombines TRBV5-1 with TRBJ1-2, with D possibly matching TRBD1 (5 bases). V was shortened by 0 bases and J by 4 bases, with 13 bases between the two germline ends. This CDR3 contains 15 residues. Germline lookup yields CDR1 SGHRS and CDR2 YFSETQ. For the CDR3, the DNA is TGCGCCAGCAGCTTGGACCTCCGGGGGACCTATGGCTACACCTTC. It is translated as CASSLDLRGTYGYTF.